Following are 17 T cell receptor beta chains from one sample sequenced in a study of cytotoxic CD8 clonotypes in ibrutinib-treated CLL. Method: immunoSEQ multiplex PCR; TCRdb's copy keeps in-frame clones and lacks some. The data show about 68,000 clones, approximately 70% seen once. The sequenced sample was PBMCs, obtained after 12 months of ibrutinib treatment. These receptors all come from a human donor with chronic lymphocytic leukemia.

J is TRBJ2-7 and V is TRBV5-6; D is undetermined. V was trimmed by 1 base and J by 2 bases, leaving 10 bases between them. CDR3 length: 14 amino acids. Germline assignment: CDR1 SGHDT and CDR2 YYEEEE. For the CDR3, the DNA is TGTGCCAGCAGCTTGTCTCAGGTCACCTACGAGCAGTACTTC. It specifies CASSLSQVTYEQYF.

The chain recombines TRBV5-4 with TRBJ1-3; no reliable D call. The CDR3 has 12 residues. V lost 2 bases and J lost 3, with 3 bases in between. Germline CDR1 and CDR2: SGHNT and YYREEE (reference sequence). CDR3 loop: CASSFNGNTIYF. CDR3 nucleotides: TGTGCCAGCAGCTTCAATGGAAACACCATATATTTT.

This clone was observed a handful of times. The chain couples TRBV7-9 to TRBJ1-6; 7 bases map to TRBD1. Per germline, CDR1 SEHNR and CDR2 FQNEAQ (reference sequence). V shed 4 bases and J 10 bases; nucleotides not matched to a gene: 7. The CDR3 totals 14 residues. CDR3 nucleotide sequence: TGTGCCAGCAGCTCGGACAGGAGCCTGTCACCCCTCCACTTT. This sequence encodes CASSSDRSLSPLHF.

The chain joins TRBV7-9 to TRBJ1-5; weak D call: TRBD1 (5 bases). The germline V and J ends were trimmed by 1 base and 5 bases, with 15 bases remaining between them. The CDR3 contains 16 residues. Germline CDR1 and CDR2: SEHNR and FQNEAQ (reference sequence). CDR3 in DNA: TGTGCCAGCAGCTTAGTAGGCAGGGTCGAGGATCAGCCCCAGCATTTT. Translating it yields CASSLVGRVEDQPQHF. Based on the CDR3 plus reference TRBV7-9 and TRBJ1-5, the full variable domain is DTGVSQNPRHKITKRGQNVTFRCDPISEHNRLYWYRQTLGQGPEFLTYFQNEAQLEKSRLLSDRFSAERPKGSFSTLEIQRTEQGDSAMYLCASSLVGRVEDQPQHFGDGTRLSIL.

The rearrangement joins TRBV9 to TRBJ2-2; perhaps TRBD1 as D (5 bases). The V and J ends lost 3 bases and 2 bases respectively, with 11 bases between them. Germline CDR1 SGDLS, CDR2 YYNGEE. The CDR3 runs to 15 residues. Written as DNA, the CDR3 is TGTGCCAGCAGCGAAAGGGGTTACAACACCGGGGAGCTGTTTTTT. Amino acid sequence: CASSERGYNTGELFF.

The chain employs TRBV27 and TRBJ2-3; TRBD2 matches 11 bases. The CDR3 runs 17 residues. The V segment lost 6 bases and the J segment 0 bases; nucleotides outside the gene matches: 8. Germline V gene lookup returns CDR1 MNHEY and CDR2 SMNVEV (reference sequence). The CDR3 loop reads CASSPLAGAPSTDTQYF. CDR3 in DNA: TGTGCCAGCAGCCCACTAGCGGGGGCCCCTAGCACAGATACGCAGTATTTT.

This clone was observed a few times. V usage is TRBV5-1 and J usage is TRBJ2-7; 9 bases fit TRBD2. V trimming: 5 bases; J trimming: 6 bases; junction bases outside the gene matches: 9. This CDR3 spans 14 amino acids. Germline-derived CDR1 and CDR2 are SGHRS and YFSETQ. The CDR3: CASSLQTSGSEQYF. Here the CDR3 DNA reads TGCGCCAGCAGTCTTCAGACTAGCGGCAGCGAGCAGTACTTC. Filled out from reference TRBV5-1 and TRBJ2-7, the complete variable domain reads KAGVTQTPRYLIKTRGQQVTLSCSPISGHRSVSWYQQTPGQGLQFLFEYFSETQRNKGNFPGRFSGRQFSNSRSEMNVSTLELGDSALYLCASSLQTSGSEQYFGPGTRLTVT.

The chain carries TRBV7-6 and TRBJ2-6; the D gene is possibly TRBD1 (5 bases). With 0 bases removed from V and 2 bases from J, the gap between germline ends came to 17 bases. The CDR3 is made up of 19 amino acids. CDR1 and CDR2 (germline): SGHVS, FNYEAQ. CDR3 nucleotides: TGTGCCAGCAGCTTAGCGCTGGTAGGGGAAGAAACTGGGGCCAACGTCCTGACTTTC. It translates to CASSLALVGEETGANVLTF.

V is TRBV7-8 and J is TRBJ1-5; 8 bases map to TRBD1. The CDR3 has 16 residues. The J segment lost 6 bases and the V segment lost 5 bases, leaving 12 bases of the junction unmatched. CDR1 SGHVS and CDR2 FQNEAQ come from the germline V gene. In DNA form, the CDR3 reads TGTGCCAGCAGCCCCGGACCGGGACAGGCATCTCAGCCCCAGCATTTT. Translating it yields CASSPGPGQASQPQHF. The whole variable domain, filled in from reference TRBV7-8 and TRBJ1-5, reads GAGVSQSPRYKVAKRGQDVALRCDPISGHVSLFWYQQALGQGPEFLTYFQNEAQLDKSGLPSDRFFAERPEGSVSTLKIQRTQQEDSAVYLCASSPGPGQASQPQHFGDGTRLSIL.

J is TRBJ2-5 and V is TRBV7-2; perhaps TRBD1 as D (5 bases). Trimming pared 3 bases from V and 9 bases from J, leaving 17 bases between. Germline CDR1 reads SGHTA; CDR2 reads FQGNSA. The CDR3 runs to 14 residues. CDR3 sequence (DNA): TGTGCCAGCAGCTTCAGGGCCCCGCTTGAGGCCCAGTACTTC. This sequence encodes CASSFRAPLEAQYF.

The CDR3 protein is CASSVAGGTDTQYF. The CDR3, as DNA: TGTGCCAGTAGCGTAGCGGGGGGGACAGATACGCAGTATTTT. V and J are TRBV19 and TRBJ2-3; 11 nucleotides line up with TRBD2. CDR1 and CDR2 (germline): LNHDA, SQIVND (reference sequence). V lost 6 bases to trimming and J lost 3 bases; unmatched junction nucleotides: 2. CDR3 length equals 14 residues.

The CDR3 DNA follows: TGCGCCAGCAGCCAAGAAACGGCGGGATGGAATCAGCCCCAGCATTTT. It yields the protein CASSQETAGWNQPQHF. The V gene is TRBV4-3, the J gene TRBJ1-5, with unresolved D. There are 16 residues in the CDR3. With 0 bases removed from V and 4 bases from J, the gap between germline ends came to 13 bases. Germline CDR1 is LGHNA and CDR2 is YSLEER.

The gene calls are TRBV6-5 and TRBJ2-7, with a weak D call TRBD1 (6 bases). The germline CDR1 and CDR2 sequences are MNHEY and SVGAGI. Trimming removed 7 bases at V and 2 bases at J, with 15 bases between. This CDR3 region has 14 residues. CDR3 DNA sequence: TGTGCCAGCACCCCATCAGGGGTCCCCTACGAGCAGTACTTC. This encodes CASTPSGVPYEQYF.

The rearrangement uses TRBV5-1 and TRBJ2-1, with TRBD1 matching over 9 bases. The J segment lost 2 bases and the V segment lost 2 bases, leaving 2 bases of the junction unmatched. Looked up from germline, CDR1 is SGHRS and CDR2 is YFSETQ. The CDR3 has 15 amino acids. The CDR3 coding sequence is TGCGCCAGCAGCTTAGGGACAGGGCCCTACAATGAGCAGTTCTTC. This codes for CASSLGTGPYNEQFF.

For this clone: This same CDR3 is encoded by further DNA sequences in the sample. The rearrangement links TRBV20-1 to TRBJ1-1; D uncertain. V lost 6 bases and J lost 3, with 8 bases in between. Looked up from germline, CDR1 is DFQATT and CDR2 is SNEGSKA (reference sequence). There are 11 residues in the CDR3. The CDR3 loop reads CSAREDTEAFF. For the CDR3, the DNA is TGCAGTGCCCGGGAGGACACTGAAGCTTTCTTT.

Only a few counts were recorded for this clone. The V call is TRBV18, the J call TRBJ1-2, with unresolved D. The germline V gene has CDR1 KGHSH and CDR2 LQKENI. The ends were cut back, 3 bases at V and 8 bases at J, with 13 bases in the middle. The CDR3 covers 13 residues. The CDR3 sequence is CASSPWTQRGYTF. The CDR3 nucleotides are TGTGCCAGCTCACCGTGGACGCAAAGGGGCTACACCTTC.

This clone has a handful of counts. The V gene is TRBV18, the J gene TRBJ2-1, with D uncertain. The CDR3 totals 12 residues. V was trimmed by 2 bases and J by 6 bases, leaving 5 bases between them. CDR1 is KGHSH, CDR2 LQKENI, per germline. CDR3 amino acids: CASSPLGNEQFF. Written as DNA, the CDR3 is TGTGCCAGCTCACCATTGGGCAATGAGCAGTTCTTC. The full variable domain, with the rest looked up from reference TRBV18 and TRBJ2-1, is NAGVMQNPRHLVRRRGQEARLRCSPMKGHSHVYWYRQLPEEGLKFMVYLQKENIIDESGMPKERFSAEFPKEGPSILRIQQVVRGDSAAYFCASSPLGNEQFFGPGTRLTVL.